This is a list of T cell receptor beta chains from one sample in a study of beta chain features in type 1 diabetes. Assay used: immunoSEQ multiplex PCR; TCRdb lists only in-frame clones, some missing. The profile shows roughly 300,000 clones, 7% to 9% of them singletons. Material for sequencing was central memory CD4+ T cells from blood. These receptors all come from a young woman in good health. CDR3s include the opening cysteine and the closing phenylalanine or tryptophan. D genes are given only for firm matches. Rows may omit the clone size; those that give it use once, few, many or a size class.

clone_size	j_call	d_call	v_call	cdr3_aa	cdr3_nt
NA	TRBJ2-7	NA	TRBV7-2	CASSLLSWEQYF	TGTGCCAGCAGCTTACTCAGTTGGGAGCAGTACTTC
NA	TRBJ1-2	NA	TRBV7-3	CASSLSFGNYGYTF	TGTGCCAGCAGCTTAAGCTTCGGTAACTATGGCTACACCTTC
few	TRBJ2-7	TRBD1	TRBV7-8	CASSSRTGASYEQYF	TGTGCCAGCAGCTCCAGGACAGGGGCGTCCTACGAGCAGTACTTC
many	TRBJ2-2	NA	TRBV28	CASSLDGTGELFF	TGTGCCAGCAGTCTCGACGGAACCGGGGAGCTGTTTTTT
few	TRBJ1-5	TRBD1	TRBV7-9	CASSLRGHQPQHF	TGTGCCAGCAGCCTTAGGGGGCACCAGCCCCAGCATTTT
few	TRBJ2-7	TRBD2	TRBV29-1	CSVRTSASSYEQYF	TGCAGCGTTCGGACTAGCGCGAGCTCCTACGAGCAGTACTTC
NA	TRBJ2-7	NA	TRBV18	CASSPSGGGEQYF	TGTGCCAGCTCACCGAGCGGAGGGGGCGAGCAGTACTTC
few	TRBJ2-1	NA	TRBV7-2	CASTPGLANNEQFF	TGTGCCAGCACCCCGGGACTCGCCAACAATGAGCAGTTCTTC
few	TRBJ1-2	NA	TRBV28	CASSSGNYGYTF	TGTGCCAGCAGTTCAGGAAACTATGGCTACACCTTC
few	TRBJ2-1	TRBD1	TRBV4-3	CASSQLVLDRGDNEQFF	TGCGCCAGCAGCCAACTCGTCCTAGACAGGGGGGACAATGAGCAGTTCTTC
few	TRBJ2-5	NA	TRBV6-5	CASRSPAGETQYF	TGTGCCAGCAGATCTCCGGCTGGAGAGACCCAGTACTTC
NA	TRBJ2-5	NA	TRBV2	CASSGTVGTQYF	TGTGCCAGCAGTGGGACCGTAGGGACCCAGTACTTC
many	TRBJ2-1	NA	TRBV19	CASSIAQVYNEQFF	TGTGCCAGTAGTATAGCACAGGTTTACAATGAGCAGTTCTTC
NA	TRBJ1-1	NA	TRBV19	CASSRDSATEAFF	TGTGCCAGTAGCCGGGACTCCGCGACTGAAGCTTTCTTT
NA	TRBJ2-3	NA	TRBV29-1	CSVAAVLWGADTQYF	TGCAGCGTTGCCGCCGTTCTTTGGGGTGCAGATACGCAGTATTTT
few	TRBJ2-3	NA	TRBV4-2	CASSQGPGDTDTQYF	TGTGCCAGCAGCCAAGGTCCGGGAGACACAGATACGCAGTATTTT
NA	TRBJ2-7	NA	TRBV11-2	CASSPTVLPYEQYF	TGTGCCAGCAGCCCGACAGTCCTTCCCTACGAGCAGTACTTC
NA	TRBJ2-6	TRBD1	TRBV5-4	CASSSRGPGANVLTF	TGTGCCAGCAGCTCCAGGGGGCCTGGGGCCAACGTCCTGACTTTC
few	TRBJ1-5	NA	TRBV18	CASSPAAAQPQHF	TGTGCCAGCTCCCCCGCGGCAGCTCAGCCCCAGCATTTT
NA	TRBJ1-2	NA	TRBV7-2	CASSPNVLRGYGYTF	TGTGCCAGCAGCCCTAATGTCCTAAGGGGTTATGGCTACACCTTC
few	TRBJ1-2	TRBD1	TRBV7-2	CASTTSSQGAVYGYTF	TGTGCCAGCACCACCTCCAGCCAGGGGGCGGTGTATGGCTACACCTTC
NA	TRBJ2-1	TRBD2	TRBV29-1	CSVHHQRTGGRTSGSSYNEQFF	TGCAGCGTTCATCACCAAAGGACAGGGGGAAGGACTAGCGGGAGCTCCTACAATGAGCAGTTCTTC
NA	TRBJ1-2	NA	TRBV9	CASSRAVGTLNYGYTF	TGTGCCAGCAGTCGAGCAGTGGGGACACTTAACTATGGCTACACCTTC
few	TRBJ2-4	TRBD2	TRBV15	CATSRDKGTSGSKNIQYF	TGTGCCACCAGCAGAGATAAGGGGACTAGCGGTTCCAAAAACATTCAGTACTTC
many	TRBJ2-7	TRBD1	TRBV10-3	CAIRGQGLRSYEQYF	TGTGCCATCAGGGGACAGGGCTTGAGGTCCTACGAGCAGTACTTC
NA	TRBJ2-5	NA	TRBV7-9	CASSFARETQYF	TGTGCCAGCAGCTTCGCCAGGGAGACCCAGTACTTC
few	TRBJ2-7	TRBD1	TRBV6-6	CASNTGGRGLGQYF	TGTGCCAGCAATACAGGGGGCAGAGGATTGGGGCAGTACTTC
few	TRBJ2-6	NA	TRBV21-1	CASRGFVATTSRANVLTF	TGTGCCAGCAGGGGATTCGTAGCTACAACAAGTCGGGCCAACGTCCTGACTTTC
NA	TRBJ2-3	NA	TRBV27	CASSSNRIHTQYF	TGTGCCAGCAGTTCCAACCGCATTCATACGCAGTATTTT
many	TRBJ2-3	TRBD2	TRBV7-9	CASSLVNSGRKDTQYF	TGTGCCAGCAGCTTAGTGAATAGCGGGAGGAAGGATACGCAGTATTTT
NA	TRBJ2-2	TRBD2	TRBV10-3	CASSHTWGGGGELFF	TGTGCCAGCAGCCATACCTGGGGGGGTGGCGGGGAGCTGTTTTTT
NA	TRBJ2-5	NA	TRBV7-2	CASSPLGGSTQYF	TGTGCCAGCAGCCCCCTGGGGGGCTCGACCCAGTACTTC
many	TRBJ2-5	NA	TRBV7-9	CASSLATGGGETQYF	TGTGCCAGCAGCTTAGCGACGGGTGGTGGAGAGACCCAGTACTTC